These 26 T cell receptor beta chains originate from one sample sequenced in a study of blood T cell repertoires in COVID-19. Sequencing used immunoSEQ multiplex PCR; TCRdb keeps in-frame clones, though not all of them. The sample lists 90,000 to 110,000 clones; less than 90% were seen once. The sample was peripheral blood. The source is an older woman with acute or convalescent COVID-19.

This rearrangement joins TRBV13 to TRBJ1-1; TRBD1 agrees at 12 bases. Per the germline V gene, CDR1 is PRHDT and CDR2 is FYEKMQ (reference sequence). This CDR3 has 17 amino acids. The trim removed 5 bases at V and 3 bases at J, leaving 10 bases unmatched. The CDR3 bases are TGTGCCAGCAGCGGGGGACAGGGGGCAAGAGGGGACACTGAAGCTTTCTTT. It yields the protein CASSGGQGARGDTEAFF. Full variable domain (remainder filled in from reference TRBV13 and TRBJ1-1): AAGVIQSPRHLIKEKRETATLKCYPIPRHDTVYWYQQGPGQDPQFLISFYEKMQSDKGSIPDRFSAQQFSDYHSELNMSSLELGDSALYFCASSGGQGARGDTEAFFGQGTRLTVV.

V usage is TRBV29-1 and J usage is TRBJ2-7, with D perhaps matching TRBD1 (6 bases). Germline V gene data show CDR1 as SQVTM and CDR2 as ANQGSEA. The CDR3 spans 14 residues. V was cut by 4 bases and J by 2 bases, with 15 bases left in between. The CDR3 loop is CSVGFGAGAYEQYF. CDR3 bases: TGCAGCGTTGGATTCGGGGCAGGGGCCTACGAGCAGTACTTC.

The chain carries TRBV6-1 and TRBJ2-5; 9 bases are a match to TRBD1. Germline V gene sequence: CDR1 MNHNS, CDR2 SASEGT. The V segment lost 1 base and the J segment 5 bases; nucleotides outside the gene matches: 17. The CDR3 length is 19 residues. The CDR3 reads CASSEGWRVTGGVGETQYF. CDR3 DNA sequence: TGTGCCAGCAGTGAAGGTTGGAGGGTCACAGGGGGCGTGGGGGAGACCCAGTACTTC.

V is TRBV29-1 and J is TRBJ2-1, with unresolved D. The CDR3 is made up of 13 amino acids. Deletions cut 4 bases from V and 0 bases from J, with 7 bases between. Germline CDR1 and CDR2: SQVTM and ANQGSEA. The CDR3 reads CSVVRSSYNEQFF. CDR3 in DNA: TGCAGCGTTGTCCGTAGCTCCTACAATGAGCAGTTCTTC.

V usage is TRBV7-9 and J usage is TRBJ2-7, with D perhaps TRBD2 (6 bases). V lost 3 bases and J lost 7, with 22 bases in between. The V gene's germline CDR1 is SEHNR and CDR2 FQNEAQ (reference sequence). The CDR3 consists of 16 residues. The CDR3 sequence: CASSFELRRAQREQYF. The CDR3 DNA reads as TGTGCCAGCAGCTTTGAGCTAAGGAGGGCCCAAAGGGAGCAGTACTTC.

The chain links TRBV5-1 to TRBJ2-6; maybe TRBD2 (6 bases). The CDR3 is 16 residues long. V gave up 0 bases and J gave up 1 base, with 8 bases separating them. In germline, CDR1 is SGHRS, CDR2 YFSETQ. CDR3 in amino acids: CASSLESGSGANVLTF. CDR3 DNA sequence: TGCGCCAGCAGCTTGGAAAGCGGGTCTGGGGCCAACGTCCTGACTTTC. Drawing the rest from reference TRBV5-1 and TRBJ2-6, the complete variable domain is KAGVTQTPRYLIKTRGQQVTLSCSPISGHRSVSWYQQTPGQGLQFLFEYFSETQRNKGNFPGRFSGRQFSNSRSEMNVSTLELGDSALYLCASSLESGSGANVLTFGAGSRLTVL.

This clone appeared a single time. The chain recombines TRBV9 with TRBJ2-5; a possible D gene is TRBD2 (5 bases). From germline, CDR1 is SGDLS and CDR2 YYNGEE. The CDR3 is 15 residues long. Trimming took off 2 bases at V and 4 bases at J, with 15 bases between the two ends. CDR3 loop: CASSVRAVGGETQYF. CDR3 nucleotides: TGTGCCAGCAGCGTGAGGGCAGTCGGAGGAGAGACCCAGTACTTC.

The J gene is TRBJ2-5, the V gene TRBV19; no definite D call. CDR1 is LNHDA, CDR2 SQIVND, per germline (reference sequence). The CDR3 is made up of 14 amino acids. V was clipped by 0 bases and J by 2 bases, with 7 bases between them. CDR3 sequence (DNA): TGTGCCAGTAGTATAGATCGCAGGCAAGAGACCCAGTACTTC. Translation: CASSIDRRQETQYF.

The rearrangement uses TRBV6-5 and TRBJ1-2; D is perhaps TRBD1 (5 bases). The CDR3 is 14 residues long. Trimming cost V 5 bases and J 3 bases, with 13 bases left between them. The V gene's germline CDR1 is MNHEY and CDR2 SVGAGI. This CDR3 reads CASSQNPTDYGYTF. CDR3 DNA: TGTGCCAGCAGTCAAAACCCGACAGACTATGGCTACACCTTC.

J is TRBJ2-3 and V is TRBV6-2 or TRBV6-3; no definite D call. CDR1 and CDR2 (germline): MNHEY, SVGEGT. V lost 2 bases, J lost 8 bases, and 23 bases lay in between. This CDR3 comprises 17 residues. CDR3: CASSYPDKSFILGTQYF. In DNA, the CDR3 is TGTGCCAGCAGTTACCCAGACAAGTCCTTTATTCTCGGTACGCAGTATTTT.

This chain uses TRBV14 with TRBJ1-1; no definite D call. Trimming shortened V by 9 bases and J by 4 bases, and 24 bases separated the two germline ends. Germline V gives CDR1 SGHDN, CDR2 FVKESK. This CDR3 comprises 16 residues. The CDR3 bases are TGTGCCAGTTCTCGGAGGGTGACAAACATGGGCACTGAAGCTTTCTTT. This encodes CASSRRVTNMGTEAFF.

The V call is TRBV29-1, the J call TRBJ1-2; D is uncertain. The germline V and J ends were trimmed by 3 bases and 3 bases, with 8 bases remaining between them. The CDR3 totals 12 residues. Germline V gives CDR1 SQVTM, CDR2 ANQGSEA. In DNA form, the CDR3 reads TGCAGCGTTGATGACACCTACTATGGCTACACCTTC. Translated: CSVDDTYYGYTF.

The rearrangement uses TRBV19 and TRBJ2-2; D perhaps matches TRBD1 (6 bases). CDR3 size: 13 residues. V lost 6 bases and J lost 6, with 11 bases in between. Germline-derived CDR1 and CDR2 are LNHDA and SQIVND (reference sequence). The CDR3 reads CASRQDRSGELFF. The CDR3 bases are TGTGCCAGTAGACAAGACAGGTCCGGGGAGCTGTTTTTT.

The chain is built from TRBV6-5 and TRBJ2-7, with 8 bases matching TRBD1. The CDR3 runs to 13 residues. The germline V gene encodes CDR1 MNHEY and CDR2 SVGAGI. The V and J ends lost 5 bases and 9 bases, in that order; junction bases with no gene match: 9. The CDR3 DNA follows: TGTGCCAGCAGTAACGGACAGGGTTTCGTGCAGTACTTC. It yields the protein CASSNGQGFVQYF.

This chain links TRBV6-5 with TRBJ1-5, with 9 bases matching TRBD1. Germline lookup yields CDR1 MNHEY and CDR2 SVGAGI. V was pared by 5 bases and J by 7 bases, with 9 bases of the junction left unmatched. The CDR3 loop spans 15 amino acids. The CDR3, as DNA: TGTGCCAGCAGTCCGGGACAGGGTCGAAGACAGCCCCAGCATTTT. Its protein is CASSPGQGRRQPQHF.

This rearrangement joins TRBV7-9 to TRBJ2-5, with 8 bases aligning to TRBD1. CDR3 size: 15 residues. V was clipped by 3 bases and J by 4 bases; unmatched bases: 7. Germline V gene data show CDR1 as SEHNR and CDR2 as FQNEAQ (reference sequence). In DNA, the CDR3 is TGTGCCAGCAGCTTCTGGACAGGGAATAGAGAGACCCAGTACTTC. Amino acid sequence: CASSFWTGNRETQYF.

Of note for this clone: Other nucleotide sequences in the sample specify the same CDR3. V is TRBV4-2 and J is TRBJ2-5, with 7 bases fitting TRBD2. This CDR3 contains 14 residues. Germline V gene lookup returns CDR1 LGHNA and CDR2 YNFKEQ. J gave up 1 base and V 2 bases, and 1 base lay outside the gene matches. The DNA for the CDR3 is TGTGCCAGCAGCCAAACGGGGGGCCAAGAGACCCAGTACTTC. It codes for CASSQTGGQETQYF.

In this sample, this clone turned up a few times. The V and J genes are TRBV6-5 and TRBJ2-1, with D perhaps TRBD2 (9 bases). With 8 bases removed from V and 6 bases from J, the gap between germline ends came to 20 bases. This CDR3 region has 15 residues. In germline, CDR1 is MNHEY, CDR2 SVGAGI. The CDR3 region is CASQGAGGPGNEQFF. The CDR3 DNA is TGTGCCAGCCAGGGGGCGGGAGGGCCTGGCAATGAGCAGTTCTTC.

V is TRBV4-3 and J is TRBJ1-4, with 7 bases identical to TRBD1. Germline V lookup: CDR1 LGHNA, CDR2 YSLEER. The CDR3 runs to 15 residues. V lost 3 bases to trimming and J lost 4 bases; unmatched junction nucleotides: 5. The CDR3 DNA reads as TGCGCCAGCAGCCAGTTCCGGGACAGTAATGAAAAACTGTTTTTT. It is translated as CASSQFRDSNEKLFF.

A single count supports this clone. This chain connects TRBV9 to TRBJ1-5; no firm D call. The CDR3 is made up of 15 amino acids. Trimming left V 4 bases short and J 3 bases short, with 14 bases between. Germline V lookup: CDR1 SGDLS, CDR2 YYNGEE. The CDR3 protein is CASSTGPGVNQPQHF. The DNA for the CDR3 is TGTGCCAGCAGCACGGGTCCGGGAGTCAATCAGCCCCAGCATTTT.

The genes are TRBV29-1 and TRBJ2-7, with TRBD1 identical over 8 bases. The germline gives CDR1 SQVTM, CDR2 ANQGSEA. This CDR3 is 13 amino acids long. The J segment lost 5 bases and the V segment lost 3 bases, leaving 6 bases of the junction unmatched. This chain's CDR3 is CSVDSQGANEQYF. DNA for the CDR3: TGCAGCGTTGACAGCCAGGGGGCTAACGAGCAGTACTTC.

This chain uses TRBV28 with TRBJ1-1; the D is unclear. The CDR3 consists of 12 residues. V was shortened by 5 bases and J by 11 bases, with 15 bases between the two germline ends. Per the germline V gene, CDR1 is MDHEN and CDR2 is SYDVKM. DNA for the CDR3: TGTGCCAGCAGTAACAACCCGTCGGGGGCTTTCTTT. Amino acids: CASSNNPSGAFF. Full variable domain (missing parts from reference TRBV28 and TRBJ1-1): DVKVTQSSRYLVKRTGEKVFLECVQDMDHENMFWYRQDPGLGLRLIYFSYDVKMKEKGDIPEGYSVSREKKERFSLILESASTNQTSMYLCASSNNPSGAFFGQGTRLTVV.

V and J are TRBV9 and TRBJ2-1; D is uncertain. Germline lookup yields CDR1 SGDLS and CDR2 YYNGEE. The CDR3 is made up of 15 amino acids. Trimming shortened V by 0 bases and J by 2 bases, and 9 bases separated the two germline ends. The DNA for the CDR3 is TGTGCCAGCAGCGTAGCGGGTAGCCCCTACAATGAGCAGTTCTTC. Its protein is CASSVAGSPYNEQFF.

This chain joins TRBV30 and TRBJ1-1; D is unresolved. Germline CDR1 and CDR2: GTSNPN and SVGIG (reference sequence). The V gene lost 0 bases and the J gene lost 7 bases, with 12 bases spanning the gap. The CDR3 covers 13 residues. Written as DNA, the CDR3 is TGTGCCTGGAGTGTACGGTCGAATGGTGAAGCTTTCTTT. It yields the protein CAWSVRSNGEAFF.

CDR3 residues: CASSKPTSQEDEQYF. As DNA, the CDR3 is TGTGCCAGCAGCAAACCAACATCCCAGGAGGACGAGCAGTACTTC. The genes are TRBV21-1 and TRBJ2-7; the table names TRBD2, a call not compared with the DNA. TRBV21-1 is a documented pseudogene. This CDR3 comprises 15 residues.

The chain is built from TRBV12-3 or TRBV12-4 and TRBJ2-2, with TRBD2 identical over 8 bases. The CDR3 runs 13 residues. With V trimmed by 7 bases and J by 5 bases, 3 bases remained unmatched. The CDR3 protein is CASTTGGTGELFF. DNA of the CDR3: TGTGCCAGCACCACGGGAGGGACCGGGGAGCTGTTTTTT.